The 3 T cell receptor beta chains listed next were all sequenced from one sample in a study of blood T cell repertoires in COVID-19. The table came from immunoSEQ multiplex PCR; TCRdb's copy has only in-frame clones and leaves some out. Among approximately 200,000 clones listed, around 94% were seen once. Sample: peripheral blood. Receptors were obtained from a young man with COVID-19, enrolled during active disease.

This chain uses TRBV10-2 with TRBJ1-2, with D perhaps matching TRBD1 (5 bases). Trimming cost V 5 bases and J 3 bases, with 7 bases left between them. The CDR3 covers 12 residues. Germline CDR1 and CDR2: WSHSY and SAAADI. Here the CDR3 DNA reads TGCGCCAGCAGTCAGGGTGACTATGGCTACACCTTC. It encodes CASSQGDYGYTF.

V gene TRBV5-1 combines with J gene TRBJ2-3; 10 bases agree with TRBD2. The CDR3 is 17 residues long. The germline CDR1 and CDR2 sequences are SGHRS and YFSETQ. The junction had 8 bases not matched to a gene; V was cut back by 0 bases and J by 4 bases. CDR3 sequence (DNA): TGCGCCAGCAGCTTGGACCCGAGCGGGGGGGCGGCAGATACGCAGTATTTT. As protein: CASSLDPSGGAADTQYF.

This clone has a single count. The chain is built from TRBV19 and TRBJ1-5; 8 nucleotides line up with TRBD1. V gave up 6 bases and J gave up 6 bases; unmatched junction bases: 4. Germline CDR1 is LNHDA and CDR2 is SQIVND (reference sequence). CDR3 length: 13 amino acids. The CDR3 DNA sequence: TGTGCCAGTAGGGAACAGGGGGTTCAGCCCCAGCATTTT. Translation: CASREQGVQPQHF.